The present entry profiles one TCR beta chain with its context. The antigen is unknown. The source of the sample is a study of beta chain features in type 1 diabetes. The CDR3 sequence is 14 residues long. Germline V CDR1 and CDR2: SGHAT, FQNNGV. V lost 4 bases and J 5 bases, leaving 14 bases between the germline ends. General study findings and limits: Comparison showed that naive, central memory and Treg TCRB repertoires appeared more similar among patients than among healthy donors.

Isolated RNA was reverse transcribed in full, so expressed TCRB transcripts were sequenced. The average output of naive, central memory and regulatory T cell samples was about 3.57 million reads. Clones were sequenced by immunoSEQ multiplex PCR, and TCRdb holds only the in-frame ones, with some missing. Among 350,000 or so clones listed, around 19% were seen once. The receptor comes from a woman in her late teens or twenties in good health. The chain carries TRBV11-2 and TRBJ2-5, with D maybe TRBD1 (6 bases). The sample consisted of naive CD4+ T cells from blood. Here the CDR3 DNA reads TGTGCCAGCAGCTCAGGGGACCGGTGGGAGACCCAGTACTTC. Protein sequence: CASSSGDRWETQYF.